This T cell receptor (beta chain) was profiled in a study of molecular identifiers for immune sequencing clone quantification. This clonotype came up many times. TCRdb called the PCR reads again in MiXCR, with one record for every CDR3 protein. This sample has some 320,000 distinct CDR3 sequences, with over 20% found just once. Per germline, CDR1 MDHEN and CDR2 SYDVKM. V was pared by 3 bases and J by 5 bases, with 7 bases of the junction left unmatched. The CDR3 is 15 residues long. The source of this sequence is a human donor in good health. Some libraries in this study had Jurkat cell RNA spiked in. The V gene is TRBV28, the J gene TRBJ1-1; 9 nucleotides match TRBD1. Material: naive CD8+ T cells from blood, with Jurkat cell RNA spiked in. Regarding subset: FACS-sorted CD8+CD4-CCR7+CD45RA+ naive T cells. The DNA of the CDR3 is TGTGCCAGCAGTTTGCTAGACAGGGGGGGAACTGAAGCTTTCTTT. Residues: CASSLLDRGGTEAFF.